This T cell receptor beta chain was recovered during a study of technical replicates of blood from several donors. Here immunoSEQ multiplex PCR was the method, and the copy in TCRdb shows in-frame clones only, minus some. Of 75,000 to 90,000 clones in the sample, about nine tenths were seen once. Germline V CDR1 and CDR2: GTSNPN, SVGIG (reference sequence). Trimming pared 0 bases from V and 4 bases from J, leaving 12 bases between. The length of the CDR3 is 14 residues. The TCR was taken from a human donor in good health. This chain connects TRBV30 to TRBJ1-2; the D gene is possibly TRBD1 (6 bases). Sequenced material: T cells isolated from PBMCs. CDR3 region: CAWSVARGTYGYTF. The CDR3 coding sequence is TGTGCCTGGAGTGTAGCCAGGGGAACCTATGGCTACACCTTC.